The 10 T cell receptor beta chains below come from one sample, sequenced in a study of tumor and adjacent non-tumor tissue in lung cancer. The library came from three nested PCR rounds adapted from ARM-PCR protocols. Via MiXCR, TCRdb re-called the multiplex PCR reads, giving one row per CDR3 protein. The sample holds tens of thousands of distinct CDR3 sequences, just under 75% seen once. No cell sorting was done before RNA was extracted from the tissue. The sample was lung tumor tissue. The receptors were sampled from a woman aged 40 to 50 with non-small cell lung cancer.

This clonotype showed up just a few times. A much larger clone differs from this one at a single base, so this may be a read error. The CDR3 loop reads CNAIDRVNYGYTF. CDR3 nucleotides: TGCAATGCCATCGACAGGGTGAACTATGGCTACACCTTC. The chain uses TRBV20-1 and TRBJ1-2; 7 bases match TRBD1. This CDR3 is 13 amino acids long. CDR1 is DFQATT, CDR2 SNEGSKA, per germline (reference sequence).

In regard to this clonotype: One end of the junction is discordant with germline, which a read error may explain. The gene calls are TRBV12-3 or TRBV12-4 and TRBJ1-5; D gene ambiguous. The CDR3 has 15 residues. CDR3 sequence: CTSTSFKGGNQPQHF. The DNA for the CDR3 is TGCACCAGCACCTCCTTTAAGGGCGGCAATCAGCCCCAGCATTTT.

With respect to this clonotype: A much bigger clone sits one base away, suggesting this may be a read error. The V gene is TRBV20-1, the J gene TRBJ2-7; D gene uncertain. Germline CDR1 DFQATT, CDR2 SNEGSKA (reference sequence). CDR3 size: 13 residues. The V end lost 4 bases, the J end lost 3 bases, and 13 bases lay between the germline ends. CDR3 sequence: CSAIFLKLYEQYF. CDR3 coding DNA: TGCAGTGCTATCTTTCTAAAACTCTACGAGCAGTACTTC.

Points on this clonotype: One end of the junction fails to match germline, which may point to a read error. The gene calls are TRBV11-2 and TRBJ2-3; D might be TRBD2 (6 bases). This CDR3 is built from 16 residues. The germline CDR1 and CDR2 sequences are SGHAT and FQNNGV. This CDR3 is CTSSSASSASTDTQYF. CDR3 nucleotides: TGTACCAGCAGCTCAGCGTCTAGCGCTAGCACGGATACGCAGTATTTT.

A note on this clonotype: A read error may account for a junction end that differs from germline. V is TRBV7-8 and J is TRBJ2-5, with TRBD2 identical over 8 bases. Germline V gene data show CDR1 as SGHVS and CDR2 as FQNEAQ. This CDR3 has 16 amino acids. CDR3 coding DNA: TGTGACAGCAGCTTAATGGGTAGCGGGAACTCAGAGACCCAGTACTTC. Translation gives CDSSLMGSGNSETQYF.

About this clonotype: Compared with germline, one end of the junction differs, possibly owing to a read error. The chain has TRBV5-6 and TRBJ2-5; tentatively, D is TRBD1 (5 bases). The CDR3 spans 14 residues. Germline V gene sequence: CDR1 SGHDT, CDR2 YYEEEE. In nucleotides, the CDR3 is TGTGCCAGCAGCCACCGAGACAGAGAAGAGATCCAGTACTTC. It yields the protein CASSHRDREEIQYF.

This clonotype showed up just a few times. The chain couples TRBV6-5 to TRBJ1-5; D not certain. The J call is in doubt because the DNA end fits TRBJ2-3 better. The CDR3 is 15 residues long. CDR1 and CDR2 (germline): MNHEY, SVGAGI. The CDR3: CASCHNQYSNQPQYF. CDR3 bases: TGTGCCAGCTGTCATAACCAATATAGCAATCAGCCCCAGTATTTT.

V usage is TRBV29-1 and J usage is TRBJ1-5; a possible D gene is TRBD1 (5 bases). The V gene's germline CDR1 is SQVTM and CDR2 ANQGSEA. The CDR3 totals 12 residues. CDR3 amino acids: CIVGTGDQPQHF. CDR3 DNA sequence: TGCATAGTTGGAACAGGAGATCAGCCCCAGCATTTT.

Comment on this clonotype: A much larger clone sits a single nucleotide away, making a read error possible. The rearrangement joins TRBV28 to TRBJ1-4; D perhaps matches TRBD1 (5 bases). The CDR3 contains 16 residues. Germline CDR1 reads MDHEN; CDR2 reads SYDVKM. In nucleotides, the CDR3 is TGTGCCAGCAGTTTGTATCGGGACTGGGCACATGAAGAACTGTTTTTT. As protein: CASSLYRDWAHEELFF.

This clonotype was found once. Germline is not matched at one junction end, which may reflect a read error. The chain joins TRBV11-3 to TRBJ2-1; D is uncertain. Germline V gene data show CDR1 as SGHNT and CDR2 as YENEEA. The CDR3 length is 14 residues. The CDR3 spells CTSSEDGFCNVQFF. The CDR3 DNA sequence: TGTACCAGCAGCGAAGACGGGTTCTGCAATGTGCAGTTCTTC.